The rows below give T cell receptor beta chains drawn from one sample of a study of blood T cells in healthy people across ages. TCRdb reprocessed the 5' RACE reads via MiXCR and lists one record per CDR3 protein. The data hold about 1,400,000 distinct CDR3 sequences, with approximately 59% observed a single time. Sequencing was carried out using blood. Source of these receptors: a man aged 18 to 35 in good health. CDR3s include the opening cysteine and the closing phenylalanine or tryptophan. The order of the fields is V gene, D gene, clone size, J gene, CDR3 protein, CDR3 DNA. A D gene is named only where the DNA matches it firmly. The size field is filled for only some rows; it gives once, few, many or a size class.

v_call: TRBV6-2/TRBV6-3; d_call: .; clone_size: .; j_call: TRBJ1-5; cdr3_aa: CASASLRFSNQPQHF; cdr3_nt: TGTGCCAGCGCTAGTCTCAGGTTCAGCAATCAGCCCCAGCATTTT
v_call: TRBV29-1; d_call: .; clone_size: few; j_call: TRBJ2-7; cdr3_aa: CSVLAGLQDEQYF; cdr3_nt: TGCAGCGTTTTGGCGGGACTTCAGGACGAGCAGTACTTC
v_call: TRBV5-6; d_call: TRBD1; clone_size: .; j_call: TRBJ2-7; cdr3_aa: CASSLSQGGGEQYF; cdr3_nt: TGTGCCAGCAGCTTGTCCCAAGGGGGCGGGGAGCAGTACTTC
v_call: TRBV24-1; d_call: .; clone_size: .; j_call: TRBJ2-5; cdr3_aa: CATSDTGKWNEQYF; cdr3_nt: TGTGCCACCAGTGATACCGGGAAATGGAATGAGCAGTACTTC
v_call: TRBV6-1; d_call: .; clone_size: .; j_call: TRBJ2-6; cdr3_aa: CASRDIANVLTF; cdr3_nt: TGTGCCAGCAGGGATATCGCCAACGTCCTGACTTTC
v_call: TRBV20-1; d_call: .; clone_size: .; j_call: TRBJ2-1; cdr3_aa: CSALLEPEQFF; cdr3_nt: TGCAGTGCGCTGCTAGAGCCGGAGCAGTTCTTC
v_call: TRBV29-1; d_call: .; clone_size: .; j_call: TRBJ2-1; cdr3_aa: CSAKIHNEQFF; cdr3_nt: TGCAGCGCCAAAATCCACAATGAGCAGTTCTTC
v_call: TRBV20-1; d_call: TRBD2; clone_size: .; j_call: TRBJ2-7; cdr3_aa: CSATRGGLSSYEQYF; cdr3_nt: TGCAGTGCTACCCGCGGGGGACTGAGCTCCTACGAGCAGTACTTC
v_call: TRBV5-1; d_call: TRBD1; clone_size: .; j_call: TRBJ2-7; cdr3_aa: CASGETGYEQYF; cdr3_nt: TGCGCCAGCGGGGAGACAGGGTACGAGCAGTACTTC
v_call: TRBV14; d_call: TRBD2; clone_size: .; j_call: TRBJ2-1; cdr3_aa: CASSENLGLASYNEQFF; cdr3_nt: TGTGCCAGCAGCGAAAATCTGGGACTAGCGAGTTACAATGAGCAGTTCTTC